This T cell receptor (beta chain) was identified during a study of response to subunit inactivated influenza vaccine. TCRdb re-analysed the RT-PCR reads in MiXCR, keeping a single row per CDR3 protein. Of 560,000 or so distinct CDR3 sequences detected, around 8% appear once; the ten largest clones hold about an eighth. This clonotype was counted ten times or more. V was cut by 4 bases and J by 2 bases, with 9 bases left in between. The CDR3 loop spans 13 amino acids. Germline-derived CDR1 and CDR2 are LGHNA and YSLEER. This sample comprised PBMCs from blood, obtained roughly 24 months after vaccination. The source of this sequence is a man aged 50-75 years who received an inactivated influenza vaccine. V and J are TRBV4-3 and TRBJ2-7; maybe TRBD1 (5 bases). CDR3 loop: CASSPSTAYEQYF. For the CDR3, the DNA is TGCGCCAGCAGCCCCTCGACAGCCTACGAGCAGTACTTC.